The 23 T cell receptor beta chains listed next were all sequenced from one sample in a study of T cells after yellow fever vaccination. TCRdb processed the 5' RACE reads anew with MiXCR; each CDR3 protein has one entry. The data show approximately 170,000 distinct CDR3 sequences, approximately 9.9% seen once. Specimen: CD8+ T cells sorted from PBMCs, collected 15 days after the yellow fever booster vaccination. These receptors were obtained from a man between 18 and 35 years old who received the YFV17D yellow fever vaccine.

This rearrangement joins TRBV6-2 or TRBV6-3 to TRBJ2-7; D ambiguous. CDR1 is MNHEY, CDR2 SVGEGT, per germline. Trimming took 0 bases from V and 5 from J, leaving 11 bases between them. The length of the CDR3 is 14 residues. The CDR3, as DNA: TGTGCCAGCAGTTACTCGAATGGGATGCACGAGCAGTACGTC. This encodes CASSYSNGMHEQYV.

The rearrangement joins TRBV6-5 to TRBJ1-2; 7 nucleotides line up with TRBD1. Germline V lookup: CDR1 MNHEY, CDR2 SVGAGI. The CDR3 has 10 residues. J was trimmed by 10 bases and V by 10 bases; bases with no gene match: 6. CDR3 nucleotide sequence: TGTGCCAAGAGGGGGCCTTACTACACCTTC. Translated, it gives CAKRGPYYTF.

The V call is TRBV7-9, the J call TRBJ2-5, with 7 positions matching TRBD2. The V segment lost 5 bases and the J segment 1 base; nucleotides outside the gene matches: 7. This CDR3 has 15 residues. Germline loops: CDR1 SEHNR, CDR2 FQNEAQ (reference sequence). The CDR3 nucleotides are TGTGCCAGCAGCACGAGCGGGGTGAGCCAAGAGACCCAGTACTTC. As protein: CASSTSGVSQETQYF.

This clonotype was counted between two and nine times. This chain connects TRBV7-9 to TRBJ2-4, with TRBD2 matching 9 bases. CDR1 is SEHNR, CDR2 FQNEAQ, per germline (reference sequence). CDR3 length: 13 residues. Trimming cost V 5 bases and J 8 bases; bases outside gene matches: 4. CDR3 amino acids: CASSRGGEHIQYF. CDR3 DNA sequence: TGTGCCAGCAGCCGCGGGGGGGAGCACATTCAGTACTTC.

This clonotype has just a few counts. Germline is not matched at one junction end, which may reflect a read error. The chain uses TRBV2 and TRBJ2-3; D unresolved. The V gene's germline CDR1 is SNHLY and CDR2 FYNNEI. The CDR3 length is 15 residues. CDR3 region: CASSEFGRYTDTQYF. The CDR3 region has the DNA TGTGCCAGCAGTGAATTCGGACGTTACACAGATACTCAGTATTTT.

The chain combines TRBV27 with TRBJ2-2; D unclear. The CDR3 totals 15 residues. Germline CDR1 and CDR2: MNHEY and SMNVEV (reference sequence). Trimming took 1 base from V and 2 from J, leaving 8 bases between them. Written as DNA, the CDR3 is TGTGCCAGCAGTTTATTTGGCGGCAACACCGGGGAGCTGTTTTTT. It specifies CASSLFGGNTGELFF.

V is TRBV5-8 and J is TRBJ2-5, with 7 bases matching TRBD1. The V gene end was trimmed by 7 bases and the J gene end by 5 bases; junction bases not matched to a gene: 14. The CDR3 is 15 residues long. CDR1 and CDR2 (germline): SGHTS, YDEGEE. The CDR3 DNA follows: TGTGCCAGCTCCATGTTTGAGGGGGCTCGGGAGACCCAGTACTTC. This gives the protein CASSMFEGARETQYF.

This sequence joins TRBV7-2 and TRBJ2-5, with D unresolved. Deletions cut 5 bases from V and 1 base from J, with 8 bases between. Per the germline V gene, CDR1 is SGHTA and CDR2 is FQGNSA. The CDR3 is 13 residues long. CDR3 residues: CASSEPTQETQYF. The CDR3 bases are TGTGCCAGCAGCGAGCCCACCCAAGAGACCCAGTACTTC.

This clonotype was found a few times. The rearrangement joins TRBV29-1 to TRBJ1-1; no reliable D call. CDR1 and CDR2 from the germline V gene are SQVTM and ANQGSEA. This CDR3 has 12 amino acids. V shed 4 bases and J shed 0 bases, with 6 bases lying between them. The CDR3 region is CSVVSLNTEAFF. The CDR3 bases are TGCAGCGTTGTGAGCCTGAACACTGAAGCTTTCTTT.

Many counts were recorded for this clonotype. The chain links TRBV12-3 or TRBV12-4 to TRBJ1-2; 7 bases match TRBD1. Unmatched junction bases numbered 8, after V lost 6 bases and J lost 4 bases. The CDR3 runs to 14 residues. The CDR3 loop reads CASSSTRTGYGYTF. The CDR3 nucleotides read TGTGCCAGCAGCTCCACAAGGACAGGCTATGGCTACACCTTC.

This clonotype has ten or more counts. The chain is built from TRBV4-1 and TRBJ2-3; TRBD1 or TRBD2 may be the D gene (5 bases each). V was pared by 3 bases and J by 6 bases, with 10 bases between. The CDR3 is 13 amino acids. In germline, CDR1 is MGHRA, CDR2 YSYEKL. The CDR3 is CASSHFWGDTQYF. In DNA form, the CDR3 reads TGCGCCAGCAGCCACTTCTGGGGGGATACGCAGTATTTT.

There are a few counts of this clonotype. V and J are TRBV4-1 and TRBJ2-7; D is ambiguous. This CDR3 is built from 14 residues. Trimming stripped 0 bases from V and 2 bases from J, with 8 bases between. CDR1 is MGHRA and CDR2 is YSYEKL in the germline V gene. The CDR3 DNA reads TGCGCCAGCAGCCAAGAGCCCGGTACCTACGAGCAGTACGTC. As protein: CASSQEPGTYEQYV.

This chain joins TRBV9 and TRBJ1-2; 8 nucleotides line up with TRBD1. With 0 bases clipped from V and 6 bases from J, the junction kept 4 bases outside the gene matches. The CDR3 length is 14 residues. Looked up from germline, CDR1 is SGDLS and CDR2 is YYNGEE. The CDR3 spells CASSVVTGAHGYTF. In nucleotides, the CDR3 is TGTGCCAGCAGCGTAGTGACAGGGGCGCATGGCTACACCTTC.

The chain joins TRBV14 to TRBJ2-7; D unresolved. Germline V lookup: CDR1 SGHDN, CDR2 FVKESK. The CDR3 has 13 residues. V was cut by 2 bases and J by 7 bases, with 12 bases left in between. The DNA for the CDR3 is TGTGCCAGCAGCCAATGGGGTAGGATAGAGCAGTACTTC. Translation: CASSQWGRIEQYF.

This clonotype was seen ten or more times. Here the CDR3 reads CASSRTGAKNIQYF. CDR3 sequence (DNA): TGCGCCAGCAGCCGCACAGGGGCCAAAAACATTCAGTACTTC. The chain recombines TRBV5-1 with TRBJ2-4; tentatively, D is TRBD1 (6 bases). This CDR3 contains 14 residues. Germline-derived CDR1 and CDR2 are SGHRS and YFSETQ. V lost 4 bases and J lost 1, with 9 bases in between.

This clonotype was found many times. The chain has TRBV7-2 and TRBJ2-4; D unclear. Germline V gives CDR1 SGHTA, CDR2 FQGNSA. Between the trimmed V and J ends, which lost 1 base and 6 bases, there was a span of 7 bases. The CDR3 runs to 13 residues. The chain's CDR3 is CASSLVGLNIQYF. The CDR3 DNA sequence: TGTGCCAGCAGCTTAGTCGGTCTAAACATTCAGTACTTC.

This clonotype showed up many times. The chain carries TRBV6-2 or TRBV6-3 and TRBJ2-1, with 9 nucleotides matching TRBD1. Germline CDR1 reads MNHEY; CDR2 reads SVGEGT. The ends lost 1 base at V and 12 bases at J; junction bases unmatched: 16. The CDR3 contains 17 residues. CDR3 nucleotide sequence: TGTGCCAGCAGTTACTACCGAAGGACAGGGGTCGAATACGTGCAGTTCTTC. Translation: CASSYYRRTGVEYVQFF.

Remarks on this clonotype: An end of the junction differs from the germline gene, which may be a read error. The chain has TRBV11-1 and TRBJ2-2; 9 bases align to TRBD1. Germline V gene lookup returns CDR1 SGHAT and CDR2 FQDESV (reference sequence). The CDR3 consists of 15 residues. CDR3: CASRAGQGNTGELSF. In nucleotides, the CDR3 is TGTGCCAGCAGAGCCGGACAGGGGAACACCGGGGAGCTGTCTTTT.

The chain employs TRBV6-2 or TRBV6-3 and TRBJ2-7; possibly TRBD1 for D (5 bases). The CDR3 runs to 14 residues. Per the germline V gene, CDR1 is MNHEY and CDR2 is SVGEGT. V lost 5 bases and J 1 base, leaving 12 bases between the germline ends. DNA of the CDR3: TGTGCCAGCAGTAAAGGACAACATTCCTACGAGCAGTACGTC. Its translation is CASSKGQHSYEQYV.

V and J are TRBV7-9 and TRBJ1-6, with D maybe TRBD1 (6 bases). V shed 4 bases and J shed 8 bases, with 15 bases lying between them. Germline V lookup: CDR1 SEHNR, CDR2 FQNEAQ (reference sequence). The CDR3 has 15 amino acids. DNA for the CDR3: TGTGCCAGCAGCTCTACAGGGAGAGGGCATTCACCCCTCCACTTT. Translation gives CASSSTGRGHSPLHF. Together with reference TRBV7-9 and TRBJ1-6, the CDR3 gives the full variable domain: DTGVSQNPRHKITKRGQNVTFRCDPISEHNRLYWYRQTLGQGPEFLTYFQNEAQLEKSRLLSDRFSAERPKGSFSTLEIQRTEQGDSAMYLCASSSTGRGHSPLHFGNGTRLTVT.

A few counts support this clonotype. The chain uses TRBV28 and TRBJ2-7; either TRBD1 or TRBD2 may supply D (6 bases each). The CDR3 totals 20 residues. V was pared by 3 bases and J by 5 bases, with 32 bases between. The germline gives CDR1 MDHEN, CDR2 SYDVKM. The CDR3 loop is CASSFRLGGASPRFGDEQYV. The CDR3 DNA follows: TGTGCCAGCAGTTTCCGGCTCGGGGGCGCGTCCCCCCGTTTCGGCGACGAGCAGTACGTC.

The V gene is TRBV6-2 or TRBV6-3, the J gene TRBJ1-2, with D uncertain. Germline V gene lookup returns CDR1 MNHEY and CDR2 SVGEGT. The CDR3 runs to 12 residues. Trimming removed 7 bases from V and 4 bases from J, with 10 bases in between. The CDR3, as DNA: TGTGCCAGCACAAACCCCAGCTATGGCTACACCTTC. This sequence encodes CASTNPSYGYTF.

This clonotype was found a few times. The chain links TRBV5-1 to TRBJ1-1, with D possibly TRBD1 on 5 matching bases. The CDR3 loop spans 14 amino acids. Germline CDR1 SGHRS, CDR2 YFSETQ. Between the trimmed V and J ends, which lost 3 bases and 0 bases, there was a span of 9 bases. As DNA, the CDR3 is TGCGCCAGCAGCTCGGGACCTGTGAACACTGAAGCTTTCTTT. Protein product: CASSSGPVNTEAFF.